This T cell receptor beta chain was obtained from a study of glioma-infiltrating T cells after dendritic cell vaccination. Broader study findings: Complete blood and tumor specimen sets were limited to few patients.

Notes on this clone: The antigen remains undetermined.

The length of the CDR3 is 15 residues. V shed 6 bases and J 5 bases; nucleotides not matched to a gene: 7. Germline V CDR1 and CDR2: MNHEY, SVGAGI. The protocol was immunoSEQ multiplex PCR, while the TCRdb copy is restricted to in-frame clones and leaves out a portion. In the table there are roughly 68,000 clones, approximately 78% of which are singletons. This clonotype was obtained from a human donor with glioblastoma. The rearrangement uses TRBV6-5 and TRBJ2-1; TRBD1 agrees at 10 bases. The input for sequencing was blood, taken before dendritic cell vaccination. The CDR3 protein is CASRPDRGRNNEQFF. CDR3 bases: TGTGCCAGCAGGCCCGACAGGGGGCGGAACAATGAGCAGTTCTTC.